This T cell receptor beta chain was identified during a study of blood T cells in healthy people across ages. Then a second PCR, running roughly 7 to 11 cycles, was carried out with a sample-barcoded 5' primer and a J-beta primer mix. TCRdb redid the calling of the 5' RACE reads with MiXCR, one entry per CDR3 protein. Found here are 380,000 or so distinct CDR3 sequences, over 45% of them singletons; the top ten hold 45% to 65%. Germline V gives CDR1 LGHDT, CDR2 YNNKEL (reference sequence). CDR3 size: 16 residues. Trimming removed 1 base at V and 2 bases at J, with 12 bases between. The genes are TRBV3-1 and TRBJ2-1, with D possibly being TRBD1 (5 bases). The specimen sequenced was blood. The sequence came from a man in his 60s in good health. CDR3 region: CASSQAHRNTYNEQFF. The CDR3 bases are TGTGCCAGCAGCCAAGCTCACAGGAATACCTACAATGAGCAGTTCTTC.